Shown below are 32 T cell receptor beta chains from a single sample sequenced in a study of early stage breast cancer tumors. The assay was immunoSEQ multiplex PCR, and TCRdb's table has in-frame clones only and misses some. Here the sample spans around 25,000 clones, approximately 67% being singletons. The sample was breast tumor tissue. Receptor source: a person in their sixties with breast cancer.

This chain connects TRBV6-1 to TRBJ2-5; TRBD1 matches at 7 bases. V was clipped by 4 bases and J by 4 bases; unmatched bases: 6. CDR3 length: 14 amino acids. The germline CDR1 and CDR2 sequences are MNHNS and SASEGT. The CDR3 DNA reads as TGTGCCAGCAGTGTCACAGGGGCGGTAGAGACCCAGTACTTC. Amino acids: CASSVTGAVETQYF.

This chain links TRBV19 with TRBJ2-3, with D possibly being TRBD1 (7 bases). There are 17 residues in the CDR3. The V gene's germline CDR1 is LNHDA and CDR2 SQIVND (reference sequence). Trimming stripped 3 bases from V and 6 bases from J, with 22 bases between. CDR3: CASSMPNLRGEKDTQYF. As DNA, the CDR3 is TGTGCCAGTAGTATGCCAAACCTCAGGGGGGAAAAGGATACGCAGTATTTT.

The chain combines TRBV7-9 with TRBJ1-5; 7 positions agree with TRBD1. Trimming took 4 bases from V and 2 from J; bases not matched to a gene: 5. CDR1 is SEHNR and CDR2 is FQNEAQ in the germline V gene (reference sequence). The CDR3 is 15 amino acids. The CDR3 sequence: CASSSGTARNQPQHF. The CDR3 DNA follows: TGTGCCAGCAGCTCCGGGACAGCTCGCAATCAGCCCCAGCATTTT.

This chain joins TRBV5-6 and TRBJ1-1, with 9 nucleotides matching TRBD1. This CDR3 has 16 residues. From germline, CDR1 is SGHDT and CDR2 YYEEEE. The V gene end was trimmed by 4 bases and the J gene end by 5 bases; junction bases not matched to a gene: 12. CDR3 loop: CASSKLQDRGWTEAFF. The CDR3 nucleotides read TGTGCCAGCAGCAAACTTCAGGACAGGGGATGGACTGAAGCTTTCTTT.

As DNA, the CDR3 is TGTGCCAGCAGCACCGGCCCCGACAGGGTTGGGAATGAGCAGTTCTTC. It is translated as CASSTGPDRVGNEQFF. The rearrangement links TRBV4-2 to TRBJ2-1; 7 nucleotides agree with TRBD1. The V and J ends lost 5 bases and 7 bases, in that order; junction bases with no gene match: 14. The germline gives CDR1 LGHNA, CDR2 YNFKEQ. This CDR3 is built from 16 residues.

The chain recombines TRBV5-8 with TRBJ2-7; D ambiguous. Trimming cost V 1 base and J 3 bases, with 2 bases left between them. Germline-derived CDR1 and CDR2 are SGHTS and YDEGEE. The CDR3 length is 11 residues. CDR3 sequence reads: CASSLRYEQYF. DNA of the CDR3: TGTGCCAGCAGCTTGCGCTACGAGCAGTACTTC.

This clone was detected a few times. The CDR3 bases are TGTGCCAGCTCAATGCAGAACGAGCAGTACTTC. Residues: CASSMQNEQYF. The chain combines TRBV18 with TRBJ2-7, with D unclear. Trimming removed 5 bases at V and 5 bases at J, with 7 bases between. Germline V CDR1 and CDR2: KGHSH, LQKENI. This CDR3 has 11 residues.

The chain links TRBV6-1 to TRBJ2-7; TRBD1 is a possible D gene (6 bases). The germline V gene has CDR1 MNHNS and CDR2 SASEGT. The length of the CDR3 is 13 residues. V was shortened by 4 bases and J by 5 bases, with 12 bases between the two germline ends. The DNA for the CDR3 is TGTGCCAGCAGTGGGCCGGGACAAGACGAGCAGTACTTC. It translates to CASSGPGQDEQYF.

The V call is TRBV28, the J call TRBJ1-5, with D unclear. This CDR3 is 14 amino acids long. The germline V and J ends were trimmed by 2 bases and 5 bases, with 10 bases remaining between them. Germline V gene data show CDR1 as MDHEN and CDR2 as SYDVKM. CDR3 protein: CASSLPRRDQPQHF. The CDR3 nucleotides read TGTGCCAGCAGTTTACCGAGGCGGGATCAGCCCCAGCATTTT.

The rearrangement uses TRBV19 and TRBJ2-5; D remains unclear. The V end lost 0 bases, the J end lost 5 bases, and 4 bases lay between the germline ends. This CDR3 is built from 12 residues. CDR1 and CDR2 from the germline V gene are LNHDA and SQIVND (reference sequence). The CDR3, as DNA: TGTGCCAGTAGTATAGATCTTGAGACCCAGTACTTC. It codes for CASSIDLETQYF.

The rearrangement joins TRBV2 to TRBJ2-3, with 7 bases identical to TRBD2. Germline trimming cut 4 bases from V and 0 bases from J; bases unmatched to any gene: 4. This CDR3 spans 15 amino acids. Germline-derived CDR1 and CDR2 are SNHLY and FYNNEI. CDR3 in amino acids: CASSAQGGSTDTQYF. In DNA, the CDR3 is TGTGCCAGCAGTGCCCAGGGAGGGAGCACAGATACGCAGTATTTT. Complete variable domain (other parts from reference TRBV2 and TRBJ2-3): EPEVTQTPSHQVTQMGQEVILRCVPISNHLYFYWYRQILGQKVEFLVSFYNNEISEKSEIFDDQFSVERPDGSNFTLKIRSTKLEDSAMYFCASSAQGGSTDTQYFGPGTRLTVL.

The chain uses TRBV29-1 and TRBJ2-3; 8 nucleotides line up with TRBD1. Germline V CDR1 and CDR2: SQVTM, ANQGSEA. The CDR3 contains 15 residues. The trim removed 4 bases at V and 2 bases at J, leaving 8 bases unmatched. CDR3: CSVGRDRPATDTQYF. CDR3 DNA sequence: TGCAGCGTTGGCCGGGACAGGCCGGCCACAGATACGCAGTATTTT.

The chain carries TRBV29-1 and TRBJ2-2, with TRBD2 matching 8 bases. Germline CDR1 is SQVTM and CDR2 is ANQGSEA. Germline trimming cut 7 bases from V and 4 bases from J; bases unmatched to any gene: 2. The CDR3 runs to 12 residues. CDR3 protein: CSAGTSTGELFF. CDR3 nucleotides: TGCAGCGCCGGGACTAGCACCGGGGAGCTGTTTTTT.

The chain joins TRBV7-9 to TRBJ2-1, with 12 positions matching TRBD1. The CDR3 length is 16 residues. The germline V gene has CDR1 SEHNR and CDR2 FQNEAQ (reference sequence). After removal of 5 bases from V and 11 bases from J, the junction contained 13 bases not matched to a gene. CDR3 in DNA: TGTGCCAGCAGCCCAGGGGACAGGGGGCGATCGGTCAAGCAGTTCTTC. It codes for CASSPGDRGRSVKQFF. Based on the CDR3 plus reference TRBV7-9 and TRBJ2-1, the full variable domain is DTGVSQNPRHKITKRGQNVTFRCDPISEHNRLYWYRQTLGQGPEFLTYFQNEAQLEKSRLLSDRFSAERPKGSFSTLEIQRTEQGDSAMYLCASSPGDRGRSVKQFFGPGTRLTVL.

CDR3 in DNA: TGTGCCAGCAGTGGAGGCGGGTCAACCAACGACGAGCAGTACTTC. This sequence encodes CASSGGGSTNDEQYF. The rearrangement links TRBV2 to TRBJ2-7, with D maybe TRBD2 (5 bases). The CDR3 has 15 residues. Germline lookup yields CDR1 SNHLY and CDR2 FYNNEI. V shed 4 bases and J shed 5 bases, with 18 bases lying between them.

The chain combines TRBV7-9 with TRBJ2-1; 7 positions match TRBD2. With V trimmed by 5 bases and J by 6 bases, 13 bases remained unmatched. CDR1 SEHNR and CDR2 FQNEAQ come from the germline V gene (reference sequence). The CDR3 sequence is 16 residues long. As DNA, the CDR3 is TGTGCCAGCAGCGAGGACCGCCCTAGCGGCCTCAATGAGCAGTTCTTC. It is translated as CASSEDRPSGLNEQFF.

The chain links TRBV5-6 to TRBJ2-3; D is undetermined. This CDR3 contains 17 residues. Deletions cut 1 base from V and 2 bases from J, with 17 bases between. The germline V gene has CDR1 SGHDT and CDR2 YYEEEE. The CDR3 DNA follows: TGTGCCAGCAGCTTGAGGTCCGGGTCGCCTCACACAGATACGCAGTATTTT. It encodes CASSLRSGSPHTDTQYF.

The CDR3, as DNA: TGTGCCAGCAGCCAAGAAAGCGGGAGCTCCTACGAGCAGTACTTC. Amino acid sequence: CASSQESGSSYEQYF. The V gene is TRBV7-2, the J gene TRBJ2-7; 8 bases align to TRBD2. This CDR3 comprises 15 residues. Trimming took 5 bases from V and 0 from J; bases not matched to a gene: 6. CDR1 SGHTA and CDR2 FQGNSA come from the germline V gene. The full variable domain, completed using reference TRBV7-2 and TRBJ2-7, is GAGVSQSPSNKVTEKGKDVELRCDPISGHTALYWYRQSLGQGLEFLIYFQGNSAPDKSGLPSDRFSAERTGGSVSTLTIQRTQQEDSAVYLCASSQESGSSYEQYFGPGTRLTVT.

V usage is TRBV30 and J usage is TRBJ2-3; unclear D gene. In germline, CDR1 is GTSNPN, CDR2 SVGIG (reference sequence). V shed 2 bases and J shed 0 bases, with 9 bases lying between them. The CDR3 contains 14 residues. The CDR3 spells CAWSRRSSTDTQYF. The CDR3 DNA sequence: TGTGCCTGGAGTCGGCGGTCTAGCACAGATACGCAGTATTTT. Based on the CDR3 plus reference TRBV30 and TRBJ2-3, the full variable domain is SQTIHQWPATLVQPVGSPLSLECTVEGTSNPNLYWYRQAAGRGLQLLFYSVGIGQISSEVPQNLSASRPQDRQFILSSKKLLLSDSGFYLCAWSRRSSTDTQYFGPGTRLTVL.

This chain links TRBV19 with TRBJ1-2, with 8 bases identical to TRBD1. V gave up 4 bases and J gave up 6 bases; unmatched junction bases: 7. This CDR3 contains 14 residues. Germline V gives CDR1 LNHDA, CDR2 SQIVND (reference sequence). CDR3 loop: CASSRQGQVDGYTF. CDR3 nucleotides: TGTGCCAGTAGTAGACAGGGGCAGGTGGATGGCTACACCTTC.

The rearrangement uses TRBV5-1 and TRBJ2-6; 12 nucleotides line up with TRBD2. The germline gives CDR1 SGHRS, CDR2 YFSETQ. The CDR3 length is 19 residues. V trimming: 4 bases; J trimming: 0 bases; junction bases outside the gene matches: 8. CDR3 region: CASSPVLAGGNSGANVLTF. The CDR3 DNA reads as TGCGCCAGCAGCCCAGTGCTAGCGGGAGGGAACTCTGGGGCCAACGTCCTGACTTTC. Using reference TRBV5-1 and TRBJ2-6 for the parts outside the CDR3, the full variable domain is KAGVTQTPRYLIKTRGQQVTLSCSPISGHRSVSWYQQTPGQGLQFLFEYFSETQRNKGNFPGRFSGRQFSNSRSEMNVSTLELGDSALYLCASSPVLAGGNSGANVLTFGAGSRLTVL.

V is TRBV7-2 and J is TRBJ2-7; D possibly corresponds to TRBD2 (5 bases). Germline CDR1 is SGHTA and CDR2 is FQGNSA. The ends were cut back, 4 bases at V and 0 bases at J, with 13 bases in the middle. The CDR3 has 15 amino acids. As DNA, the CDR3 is TGTGCCAGCAGCTACACGAGGGCAAGCTCCTACGAGCAGTACTTC. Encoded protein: CASSYTRASSYEQYF.

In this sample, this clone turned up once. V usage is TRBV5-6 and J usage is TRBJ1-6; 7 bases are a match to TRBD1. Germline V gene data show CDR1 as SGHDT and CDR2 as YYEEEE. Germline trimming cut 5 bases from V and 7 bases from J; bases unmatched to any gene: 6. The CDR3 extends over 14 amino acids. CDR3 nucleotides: TGTGCCAGCAGTCCGGAGGGGGCGAATTCACCCCTCCACTTT. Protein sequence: CASSPEGANSPLHF.

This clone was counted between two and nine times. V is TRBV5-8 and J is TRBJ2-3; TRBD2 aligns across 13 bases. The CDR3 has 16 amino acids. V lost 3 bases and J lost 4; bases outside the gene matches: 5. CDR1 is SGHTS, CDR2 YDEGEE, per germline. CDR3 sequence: CASSSLAGGFADTQYF. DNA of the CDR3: TGTGCCAGCAGCTCACTAGCGGGAGGGTTCGCAGATACGCAGTATTTT.

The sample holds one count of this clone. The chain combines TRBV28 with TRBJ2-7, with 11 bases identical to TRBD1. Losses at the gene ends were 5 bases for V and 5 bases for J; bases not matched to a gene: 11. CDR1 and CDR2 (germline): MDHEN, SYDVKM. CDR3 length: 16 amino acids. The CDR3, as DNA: TGTGCCAGCAGTACTACCGGACAGGGGGCAGCACACGAGCAGTACTTC. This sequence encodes CASSTTGQGAAHEQYF. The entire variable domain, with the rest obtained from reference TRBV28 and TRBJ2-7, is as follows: DVKVTQSSRYLVKRTGEKVFLECVQDMDHENMFWYRQDPGLGLRLIYFSYDVKMKEKGDIPEGYSVSREKKERFSLILESASTNQTSMYLCASSTTGQGAAHEQYFGPGTRLTVT.

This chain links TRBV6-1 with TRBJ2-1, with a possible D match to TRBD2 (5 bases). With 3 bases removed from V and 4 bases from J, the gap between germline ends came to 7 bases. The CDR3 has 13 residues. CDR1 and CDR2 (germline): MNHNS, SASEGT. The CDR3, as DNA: TGTGCCAGCAGTGATTGGGAGTACAATGAGCAGTTCTTC. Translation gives CASSDWEYNEQFF.

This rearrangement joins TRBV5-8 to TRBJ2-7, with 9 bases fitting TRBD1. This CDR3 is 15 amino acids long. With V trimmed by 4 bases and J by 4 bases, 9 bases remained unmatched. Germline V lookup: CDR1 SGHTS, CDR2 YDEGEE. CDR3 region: CASSPAGTGWYEQYF. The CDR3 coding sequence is TGTGCCAGCAGCCCCGCAGGGACAGGGTGGTACGAGCAGTACTTC. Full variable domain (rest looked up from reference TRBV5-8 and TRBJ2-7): EAGVTQSPTHLIKTRGQQATLRCSPISGHTSVYWYQQALGLGLQFLLWYDEGEERNRGNFPPRFSGRQFPNYSSELNVNALELEDSALYLCASSPAGTGWYEQYFGPGTRLTVT.

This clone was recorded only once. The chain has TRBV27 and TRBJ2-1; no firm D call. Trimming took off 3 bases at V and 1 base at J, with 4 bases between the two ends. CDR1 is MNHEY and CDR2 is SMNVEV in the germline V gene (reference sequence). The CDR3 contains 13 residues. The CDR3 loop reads CASSFPSYNEQFF. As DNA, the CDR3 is TGTGCCAGCAGTTTCCCTTCCTACAATGAGCAGTTCTTC.

The CDR3 DNA sequence: TGTGCCAGCTCACCCGGTGCGGGGCGGGAAAAACTGTTTTTT. As protein: CASSPGAGREKLFF. The chain combines TRBV18 with TRBJ1-4; perhaps TRBD1 as D (5 bases). Trimming removed 3 bases from V and 8 bases from J, with 13 bases in between. Germline CDR1 and CDR2: KGHSH and LQKENI. There are 14 residues in the CDR3.

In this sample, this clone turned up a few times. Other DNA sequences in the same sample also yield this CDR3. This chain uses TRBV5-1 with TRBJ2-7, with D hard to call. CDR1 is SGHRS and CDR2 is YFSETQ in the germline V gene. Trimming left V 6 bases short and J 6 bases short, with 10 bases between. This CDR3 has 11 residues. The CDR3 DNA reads TGCGCCAGCATCCCCACCGGCGAGCAGTACTTC. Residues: CASIPTGEQYF.

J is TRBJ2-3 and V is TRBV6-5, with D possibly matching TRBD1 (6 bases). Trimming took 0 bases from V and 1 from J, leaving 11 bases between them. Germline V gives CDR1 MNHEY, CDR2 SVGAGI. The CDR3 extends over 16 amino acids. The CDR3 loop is CASSYSLAGGTDTQYF. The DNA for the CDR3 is TGTGCCAGCAGTTACTCGTTAGCAGGGGGCACAGATACGCAGTATTTT.

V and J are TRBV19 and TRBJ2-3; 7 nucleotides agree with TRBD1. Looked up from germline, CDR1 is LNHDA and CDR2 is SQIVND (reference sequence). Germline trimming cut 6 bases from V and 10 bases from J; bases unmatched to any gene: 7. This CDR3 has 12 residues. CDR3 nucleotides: TGTGCCAGTAGACAGGCCGGGACAGCGCAGTATTTT. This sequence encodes CASRQAGTAQYF.